These 26 T cell receptor beta chains share one sample of origin, sequenced in a study of blood T cells in healthy people across ages. Combining a sample-barcoded 5' primer with a J-beta primer mix, a second PCR ran for roughly 7 to 12 cycles. TCRdb reprocessed the 5' RACE reads via MiXCR and lists one record per CDR3 protein. The repertoire has around 870,000 distinct CDR3 sequences, under 35% of them found once; the top ten carry approximately 15%. The sample consisted of blood. These receptors were taken from a woman aged 80 or older in good health.

This clonotype was seen many times. This chain connects TRBV5-4 to TRBJ2-5; 7 bases are a match to TRBD1. The trim removed 4 bases at V and 1 base at J, leaving 10 bases unmatched. CDR3 length: 16 residues. Looked up from germline, CDR1 is SGHNT and CDR2 is YYREEE (reference sequence). The CDR3 region has the DNA TGTGCCAGCAGCGCGACCCCGGGGACAGCCCAAGAGACCCAGTACTTC. Residues: CASSATPGTAQETQYF.

This chain joins TRBV6-2 or TRBV6-3 and TRBJ1-5; 10 nucleotides match TRBD1. Trimming removed 0 bases from V and 2 bases from J; junction bases left unmatched: 10. The CDR3 sequence is 19 residues long. CDR1 MNHEY and CDR2 SVGEGT come from the germline V gene. In DNA, the CDR3 is TGTGCCAGCAGTTACTCGGGACAGGGGTCTATTGATGGCAATCAGCCCCAGCATTTT. Its translation is CASSYSGQGSIDGNQPQHF.

The table lists this clonotype with a few counts. The chain is built from TRBV4-2 and TRBJ1-4, with D maybe TRBD1 (5 bases). Per germline, CDR1 LGHNA and CDR2 YNFKEQ. Trimming removed 5 bases at V and 5 bases at J, with 18 bases between. The CDR3 extends over 16 amino acids. The DNA for the CDR3 is TGTGCCAGCAGCTACACCTCGGGGGAGAAGAATGAAAAACTGTTTTTT. This sequence encodes CASSYTSGEKNEKLFF.

This clonotype was counted many times. This sequence joins TRBV5-1 and TRBJ2-4; the D gene is possibly TRBD2 (5 bases). Per germline, CDR1 SGHRS and CDR2 YFSETQ. Deletions cut 0 bases from V and 3 bases from J, with 16 bases between. The CDR3 has 17 residues. The CDR3 here is CASSLGFLVLDKNIQYF. In DNA, the CDR3 is TGCGCCAGCAGCTTGGGTTTTTTGGTACTAGACAAAAACATTCAGTACTTC.

This clonotype was seen at least ten times. The CDR3 nucleotides read TGTGCCAGCAGCTTGGTTGAGGGGACAGATACGCAGTATTTT. Amino acids: CASSLVEGTDTQYF. The gene calls are TRBV5-5 and TRBJ2-3, with D tentatively TRBD1 or TRBD2 (5 bases each). V was clipped by 0 bases and J by 3 bases, with 8 bases between them. In germline, CDR1 is SGHKS, CDR2 YYEKEE (reference sequence). The CDR3 length is 14 residues.

The chain recombines TRBV7-2 with TRBJ2-5; D might be TRBD2 (5 bases). The J call may be mistaken, given a closer DNA end match to TRBJ2-7. This CDR3 contains 13 residues. Germline V CDR1 and CDR2: SGHTA, FQGNSA. CDR3 residues: CASSLNGRHEQYF. The CDR3 DNA is TGTGCCAGCAGCTTAAATGGGAGACACGAGCAGTACTTC.

This clonotype showed up many times. The chain combines TRBV18 with TRBJ1-2; no definite D call. V gave up 4 bases and J gave up 0 bases, with 12 bases separating them. The CDR3 sequence is 15 residues long. Looked up from germline, CDR1 is KGHSH and CDR2 is LQKENI. The CDR3 protein is CASSHGSDTNYGYTF. CDR3 nucleotides: TGTGCCAGCTCACACGGATCGGATACTAACTATGGCTACACCTTC.

The V gene is TRBV20-1, the J gene TRBJ1-4; unclear D gene. V lost 6 bases, J lost 10 bases, and 24 bases lay in between. Germline V gives CDR1 DFQATT, CDR2 SNEGSKA (reference sequence). The CDR3 totals 15 residues. CDR3 DNA: TGCAGTGCGCGAAAAACGGGAGTAGTTGGCGGAAAACTGTTTTTT. Residues: CSARKTGVVGGKLFF.

This clonotype was seen a handful of times. The chain links TRBV29-1 to TRBJ1-2, with 8 bases matching TRBD1. V was clipped by 2 bases and J by 4 bases; unmatched bases: 3. CDR3 length equals 13 residues. Looked up from germline, CDR1 is SQVTM and CDR2 is ANQGSEA. CDR3 in DNA: TGCAGCGTTGAACTAACAGGGGGCTATGGCTACACCTTC. It specifies CSVELTGGYGYTF.

This rearrangement joins TRBV13 to TRBJ1-3, with D hard to call. CDR3 length: 14 amino acids. Trimming took 3 bases from V and 2 from J, leaving 8 bases between them. Germline V gene sequence: CDR1 PRHDT, CDR2 FYEKMQ (reference sequence). The DNA for the CDR3 is TGTGCCAGCAGCTTCGGGGAGACTGGAAACACCATATATTTT. This sequence encodes CASSFGETGNTIYF. Combining the CDR3 with reference TRBV13 and TRBJ1-3 gives the whole variable domain AAGVIQSPRHLIKEKRETATLKCYPIPRHDTVYWYQQGPGQDPQFLISFYEKMQSDKGSIPDRFSAQQFSDYHSELNMSSLELGDSALYFCASSFGETGNTIYFGEGSWLTVV.

This chain connects TRBV12-3 or TRBV12-4 to TRBJ2-3; no clear D. Trimming cost V 7 bases and J 4 bases, with 12 bases left between them. The CDR3 spans 13 residues. The CDR3 here is CASTRLESDTQYF. Here the CDR3 DNA reads TGTGCCAGCACAAGACTGGAATCAGATACGCAGTATTTT.

This clonotype has just one count. The chain links TRBV12-3 or TRBV12-4 to TRBJ2-7; D is tentatively TRBD1 or TRBD2 (5 bases each). With 4 bases removed from V and 0 bases from J, the gap between germline ends came to 10 bases. CDR3 length equals 14 residues. The CDR3 spells CASSYRDHSYEQYF. The CDR3 DNA follows: TGTGCCAGCAGTTACCGGGACCACTCCTACGAGCAGTACTTC.

In its sample, this clonotype was seen many times. J is TRBJ2-5 and V is TRBV18; the D call may be TRBD1 or TRBD2 (5 bases each). CDR1 is KGHSH and CDR2 is LQKENI in the germline V gene. The CDR3 runs 14 residues. V was pared by 3 bases and J by 4 bases, with 12 bases between. CDR3 nucleotide sequence: TGTGCCAGCTCACCCGCCGGGACGAGAGAGACCCAGTACTTC. It is translated as CASSPAGTRETQYF.

This clonotype was observed once. The junction does not match germline at one end; this may be a read error. This chain joins TRBV27 and TRBJ2-3; 7 bases align to TRBD2. The CDR3 spans 12 residues. Germline loops: CDR1 MNHEY, CDR2 SMNVEV (reference sequence). CDR3 in amino acids: CASSYRGDTHYF. The CDR3 DNA reads TGTGCCAGCAGTTACCGGGGGGATACGCATTATTTT.

In this sample, this clonotype turned up many times. The chain carries TRBV12-3 or TRBV12-4 and TRBJ2-3; 7 positions agree with TRBD2. The CDR3 has 18 residues. The V and J ends lost 2 bases and 1 base, in that order; junction bases with no gene match: 12. CDR3 sequence reads: CASSLRELIRGGTDTQYF. The CDR3 DNA follows: TGTGCCAGCAGTTTACGGGAACTCATCCGGGGGGGCACAGATACGCAGTATTTT.

The chain links TRBV6-2 or TRBV6-3 to TRBJ2-7; 10 nucleotides align to TRBD1. V was clipped by 4 bases and J by 5 bases; unmatched bases: 8. This CDR3 contains 15 residues. CDR1 and CDR2 from the germline V gene are MNHEY and SVGEGT. In DNA, the CDR3 is TGTGCCAGCAGTTCCCCCCAGACAGGGGGCGACGAGCAGTACTTC. Its protein is CASSSPQTGGDEQYF.

The gene calls are TRBV24-1 and TRBJ2-5; 12 nucleotides match TRBD1. From germline, CDR1 is KGHDR and CDR2 SFDVKD. Germline trimming cut 4 bases from V and 4 bases from J; bases unmatched to any gene: 6. This CDR3 comprises 16 residues. As DNA, the CDR3 is TGTGCCACCAGTGACGCCGGGACAGGGGGCGGAGAGACCCAGTACTTC. Its protein product is CATSDAGTGGGETQYF.

This clonotype was recorded a few times. The J gene is TRBJ1-5, the V gene TRBV6-1; no definite D call. CDR1 and CDR2 from the germline V gene are MNHNS and SASEGT. Trimming shortened V by 7 bases and J by 2 bases, and 12 bases separated the two germline ends. CDR3 size: 14 residues. The CDR3 here is CASTLLGGNQPQHF. For the CDR3, the DNA is TGTGCCAGCACCCTCTTAGGTGGCAATCAGCCCCAGCATTTT.

Concerning this clonotype itself: This may be a read error: a much more frequent sequence differs by one nucleotide. The chain employs TRBV12-3 or TRBV12-4 and TRBJ1-2; D not resolved. V lost 2 bases, J lost 12 bases, and 16 bases lay in between. There are 13 residues in the CDR3. The CDR3 region is CASSLMGAGGHTF. The CDR3 DNA reads as TGTGCCAGCAGTTTAATGGGCGCGGGCGGCCACACCTTC.

V usage is TRBV6-1 and J usage is TRBJ1-2; 8 nucleotides agree with TRBD1. V lost 5 bases and J lost 8; bases outside the gene matches: 7. The CDR3 loop spans 13 amino acids. Germline V gives CDR1 MNHNS, CDR2 SASEGT. CDR3 sequence reads: CASSNGQGEGYTF. CDR3 bases: TGTGCCAGCAGTAACGGACAGGGTGAGGGCTACACCTTC.

The chain couples TRBV11-2 to TRBJ2-1; TRBD2 aligns across 9 bases. CDR3 length: 16 residues. Germline lookup yields CDR1 SGHAT and CDR2 FQNNGV. V trimming: 7 bases; J trimming: 7 bases; junction bases outside the gene matches: 14. The CDR3 region is CASTQKTGLAVNEQFF. The DNA of the CDR3 is TGTGCCAGCACCCAGAAGACGGGACTAGCAGTGAATGAGCAGTTCTTC.

There are many counts of this clonotype. CDR3 region: CASRQGAYEQYF. CDR3 DNA: TGTGCCAGCCGACAGGGGGCCTACGAGCAGTACTTC. The gene calls are TRBV6-5 and TRBJ2-7; 9 bases are shared with TRBD1. The V gene's germline CDR1 is MNHEY and CDR2 SVGAGI. There are 12 residues in the CDR3. V was pared by 8 bases and J by 2 bases, with 1 base of the junction left unmatched.

This clonotype was detected ten times or more. The genes are TRBV7-9 and TRBJ2-1; D is undetermined. Trimming cost V 3 bases and J 8 bases, with 11 bases left between them. The CDR3 runs to 13 residues. CDR1 is SEHNR and CDR2 is FQNEAQ in the germline V gene (reference sequence). This CDR3 reads CASSLSSLHEQFF. The CDR3 DNA follows: TGTGCCAGCAGCTTGAGCAGCCTCCATGAGCAGTTCTTC.

This clonotype was seen more than once but under ten times. Compared with germline, one end of the junction differs, possibly owing to a read error. This sequence joins TRBV5-5 and TRBJ2-3, with TRBD2 identical over 7 bases. CDR1 and CDR2 from the germline V gene are SGHKS and YYEKEE (reference sequence). This CDR3 has 12 residues. This CDR3 reads CAGSLGGNTQYF. The CDR3 bases are TGTGCCGGCAGCTTGGGAGGGAATACGCAGTATTTT.

V is TRBV7-2 and J is TRBJ1-1, with D unclear. CDR3 length: 16 amino acids. Germline-derived CDR1 and CDR2 are SGHTA and FQGNSA. The V end lost 2 bases, the J end lost 4 bases, and 17 bases lay between the germline ends. DNA for the CDR3: TGTGCCAGCAGCTTAACTTACGGGTCGGGAGGCACTGAAGCTTTCTTT. Its protein product is CASSLTYGSGGTEAFF.

This clonotype was counted at least ten times. The chain links TRBV2 to TRBJ1-2, with unresolved D. The CDR3 extends over 12 amino acids. V was shortened by 4 bases and J by 4 bases, with 7 bases between the two germline ends. Germline assignment: CDR1 SNHLY and CDR2 FYNNEI. In nucleotides, the CDR3 is TGTGCCAGCAGTGTGGGCAGCTATGGCTACACCTTC. Translating gives CASSVGSYGYTF.